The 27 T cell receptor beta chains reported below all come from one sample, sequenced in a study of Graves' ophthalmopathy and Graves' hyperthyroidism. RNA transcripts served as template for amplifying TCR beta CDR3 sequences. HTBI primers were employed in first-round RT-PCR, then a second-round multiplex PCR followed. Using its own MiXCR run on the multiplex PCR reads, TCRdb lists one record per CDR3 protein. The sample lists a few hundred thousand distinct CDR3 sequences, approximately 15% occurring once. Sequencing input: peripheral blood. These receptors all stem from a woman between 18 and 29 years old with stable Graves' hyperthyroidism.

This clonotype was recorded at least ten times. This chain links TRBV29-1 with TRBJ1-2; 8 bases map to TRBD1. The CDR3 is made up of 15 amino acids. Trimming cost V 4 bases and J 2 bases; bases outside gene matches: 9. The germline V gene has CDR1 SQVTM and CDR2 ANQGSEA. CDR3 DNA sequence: TGCAGCGTTGGAGCCCAGGGGGCGCCCAACTATGGCTACACCTTC. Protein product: CSVGAQGAPNYGYTF.

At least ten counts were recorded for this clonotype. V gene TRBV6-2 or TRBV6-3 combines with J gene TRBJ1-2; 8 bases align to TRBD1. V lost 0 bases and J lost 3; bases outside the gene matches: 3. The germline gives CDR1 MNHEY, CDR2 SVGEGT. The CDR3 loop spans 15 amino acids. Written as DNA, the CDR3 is TGTGCCAGCAGTTACTCAGGGACAGGTGACTATGGCTACACCTTC. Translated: CASSYSGTGDYGYTF.

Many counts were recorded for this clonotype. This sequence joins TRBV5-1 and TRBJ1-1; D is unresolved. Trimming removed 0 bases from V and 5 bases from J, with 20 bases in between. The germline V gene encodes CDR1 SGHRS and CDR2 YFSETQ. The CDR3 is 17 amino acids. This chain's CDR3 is CASSLALRGPLGTEAFF. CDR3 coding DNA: TGCGCCAGCAGCTTGGCGCTCCGAGGGCCTCTGGGAACTGAAGCTTTCTTT.

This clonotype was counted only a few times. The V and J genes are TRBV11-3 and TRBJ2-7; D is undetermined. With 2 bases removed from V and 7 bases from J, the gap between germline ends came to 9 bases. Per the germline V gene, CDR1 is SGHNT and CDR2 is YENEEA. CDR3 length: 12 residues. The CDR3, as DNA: TGTGCCAGCAGCTTACCCCCAGCAGAGCAGTACTTC. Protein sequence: CASSLPPAEQYF.

For the CDR3, the DNA is TGTGCCAGCAGCGCTCGGGGACGTGGCTACACCTTC. This sequence encodes CASSARGRGYTF. This rearrangement joins TRBV13 to TRBJ1-2; D may be TRBD1 (5 bases). The CDR3 is 12 residues long. CDR1 and CDR2 from the germline V gene are PRHDT and FYEKMQ (reference sequence). The V and J ends lost 5 bases and 7 bases respectively, with 11 bases between them. The full variable domain, in which reference TRBV13 and TRBJ1-2 provide the parts outside the CDR3, is AAGVIQSPRHLIKEKRETATLKCYPIPRHDTVYWYQQGPGQDPQFLISFYEKMQSDKGSIPDRFSAQQFSDYHSELNMSSLELGDSALYFCASSARGRGYTFGSGTRLTVV.

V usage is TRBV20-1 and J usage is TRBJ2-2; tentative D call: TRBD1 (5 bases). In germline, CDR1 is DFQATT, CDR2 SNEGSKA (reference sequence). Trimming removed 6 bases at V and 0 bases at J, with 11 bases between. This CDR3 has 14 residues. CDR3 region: CSARKGSNTGELFF. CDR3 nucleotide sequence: TGCAGTGCCCGAAAGGGGTCGAACACCGGGGAGCTGTTTTTT.

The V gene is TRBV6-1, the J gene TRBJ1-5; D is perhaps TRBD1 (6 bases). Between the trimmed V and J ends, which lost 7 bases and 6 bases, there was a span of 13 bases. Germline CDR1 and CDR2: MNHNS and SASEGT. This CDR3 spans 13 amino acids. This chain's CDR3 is CASTQKGGQPQHF. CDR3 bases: TGTGCCAGCACCCAAAAGGGGGGTCAGCCCCAGCATTTT.

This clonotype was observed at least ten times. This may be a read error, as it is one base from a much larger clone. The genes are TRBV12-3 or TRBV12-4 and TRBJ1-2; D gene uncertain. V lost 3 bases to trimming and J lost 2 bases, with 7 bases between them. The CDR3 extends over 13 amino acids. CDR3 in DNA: TGTGCCAGCAGTTTCGGGATAAACTATGGCTACACCTTC. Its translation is CASSFGINYGYTF.

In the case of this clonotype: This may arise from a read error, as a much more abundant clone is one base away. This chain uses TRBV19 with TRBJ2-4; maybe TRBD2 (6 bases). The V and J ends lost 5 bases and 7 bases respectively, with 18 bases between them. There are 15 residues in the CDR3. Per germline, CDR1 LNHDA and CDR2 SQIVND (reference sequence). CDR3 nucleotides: TGTGCCAGTAGTGGGTACGGGGAGGACAATAACATTCAGTACTTC. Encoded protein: CASSGYGEDNNIQYF.

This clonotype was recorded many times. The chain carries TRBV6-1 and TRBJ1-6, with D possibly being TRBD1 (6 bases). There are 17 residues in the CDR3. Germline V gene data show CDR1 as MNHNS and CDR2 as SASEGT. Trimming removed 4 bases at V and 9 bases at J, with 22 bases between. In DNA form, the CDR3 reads TGTGCCAGCAGTGGGCCGGACAGCAAGCTCTGGGGTTCACCCCTCCACTTT. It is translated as CASSGPDSKLWGSPLHF.

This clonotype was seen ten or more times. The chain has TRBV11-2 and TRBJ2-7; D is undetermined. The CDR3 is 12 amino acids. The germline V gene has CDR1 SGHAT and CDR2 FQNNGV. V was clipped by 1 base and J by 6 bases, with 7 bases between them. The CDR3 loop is CASSLGRSEQYF. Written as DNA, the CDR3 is TGTGCCAGCAGCTTAGGAAGGAGCGAGCAGTACTTC. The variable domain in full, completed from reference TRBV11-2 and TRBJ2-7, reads EAGVAQSPRYKIIEKRQSVAFWCNPISGHATLYWYQQILGQGPKLLIQFQNNGVVDDSQLPKDRFSAERLKGVDSTLKIQPAKLEDSAVYLCASSLGRSEQYFGPGTRLTVT.

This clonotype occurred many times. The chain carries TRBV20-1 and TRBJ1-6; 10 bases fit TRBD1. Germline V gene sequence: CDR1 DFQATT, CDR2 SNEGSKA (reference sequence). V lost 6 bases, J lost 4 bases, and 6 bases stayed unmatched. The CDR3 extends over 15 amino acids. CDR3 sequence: CSAPGTGDYNSPLHF. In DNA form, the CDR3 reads TGCAGTGCCCCGGGGACAGGGGATTATAATTCACCCCTCCACTTT.

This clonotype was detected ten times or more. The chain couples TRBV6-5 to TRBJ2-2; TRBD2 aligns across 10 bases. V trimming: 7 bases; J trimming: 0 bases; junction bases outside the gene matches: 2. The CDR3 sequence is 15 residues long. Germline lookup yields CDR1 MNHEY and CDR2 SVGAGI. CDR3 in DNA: TGTGCCAGCATAGCGGGGGGACCGAACACCGGGGAGCTGTTTTTT. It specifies CASIAGGPNTGELFF.

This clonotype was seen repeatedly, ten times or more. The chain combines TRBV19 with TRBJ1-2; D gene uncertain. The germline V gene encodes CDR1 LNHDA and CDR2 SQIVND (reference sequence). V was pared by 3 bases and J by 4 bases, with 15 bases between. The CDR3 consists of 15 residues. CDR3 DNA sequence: TGTGCCAGTAGTATTAGTCTTATCACGGGCTATGGCTACACCTTC. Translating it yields CASSISLITGYGYTF.

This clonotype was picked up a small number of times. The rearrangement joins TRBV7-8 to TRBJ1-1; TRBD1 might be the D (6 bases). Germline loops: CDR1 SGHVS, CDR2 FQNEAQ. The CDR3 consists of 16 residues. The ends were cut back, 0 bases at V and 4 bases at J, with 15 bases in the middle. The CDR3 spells CASSLAGATRATEAFF. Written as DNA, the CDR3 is TGTGCCAGCAGCTTAGCGGGGGCAACTAGGGCCACTGAAGCTTTCTTT.

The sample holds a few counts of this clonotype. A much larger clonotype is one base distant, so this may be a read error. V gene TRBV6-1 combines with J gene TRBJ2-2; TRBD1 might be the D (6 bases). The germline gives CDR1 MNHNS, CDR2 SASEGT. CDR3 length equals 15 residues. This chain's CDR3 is CASSITGTNTGELCF. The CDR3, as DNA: TGTGCCAGCAGCATAACAGGGACGAACACCGGGGAGCTGTGTTTT.

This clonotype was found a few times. The DNA for the CDR3 is TGTGCCACCAGCAGAGAGATGGCGGGGGGCGACACCGGGGAGCTGTTTTTT. Translated: CATSREMAGGDTGELFF. V gene TRBV15 combines with J gene TRBJ2-2, with TRBD2 identical over 8 bases. CDR1 is LNHNV and CDR2 is YYDKDF in the germline V gene (reference sequence). Unmatched junction bases numbered 6, after V lost 0 bases and J lost 3 bases. The CDR3 consists of 17 residues.

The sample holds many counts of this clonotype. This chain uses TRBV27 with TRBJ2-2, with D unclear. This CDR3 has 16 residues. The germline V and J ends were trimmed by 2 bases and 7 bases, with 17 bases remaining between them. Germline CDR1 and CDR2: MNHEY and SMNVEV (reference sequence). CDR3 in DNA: TGTGCCAGCAGTTTAATAAGTGGTGGGAATGGCGGGGAGCTGTTTTTT. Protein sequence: CASSLISGGNGGELFF.

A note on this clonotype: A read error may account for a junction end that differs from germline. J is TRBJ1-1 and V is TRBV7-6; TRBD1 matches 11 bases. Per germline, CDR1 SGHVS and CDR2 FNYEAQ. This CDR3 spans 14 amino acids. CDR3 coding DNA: TGTGCCGGCAGCGGACAGGGGGCGAACACTGAAGCTTTCTTT. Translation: CAGSGQGANTEAFF.

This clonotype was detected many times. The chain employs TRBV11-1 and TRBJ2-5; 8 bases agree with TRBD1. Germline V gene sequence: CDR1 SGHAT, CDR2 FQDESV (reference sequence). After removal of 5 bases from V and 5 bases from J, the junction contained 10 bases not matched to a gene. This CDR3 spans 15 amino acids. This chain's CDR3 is CASSHLDRAGETQYF. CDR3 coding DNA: TGTGCCAGCAGCCACCTGGACAGGGCGGGCGAGACCCAGTACTTC. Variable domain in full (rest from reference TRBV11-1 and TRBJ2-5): EAEVAQSPRYKITEKSQAVAFWCDPISGHATLYWYRQILGQGPELLVQFQDESVVDDSQLPKDRFSAERLKGVDSTLKIQPAELGDSAMYLCASSHLDRAGETQYFGPGTRLLVL.

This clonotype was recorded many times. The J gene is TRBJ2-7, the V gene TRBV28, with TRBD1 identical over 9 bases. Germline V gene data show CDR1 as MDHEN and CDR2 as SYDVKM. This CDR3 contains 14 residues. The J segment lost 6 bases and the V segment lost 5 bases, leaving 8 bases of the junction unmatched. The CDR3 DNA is TGTGCCAGCAGTACCTACAGGGGGCTGGGCGAGCAGTACTTC. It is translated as CASSTYRGLGEQYF.

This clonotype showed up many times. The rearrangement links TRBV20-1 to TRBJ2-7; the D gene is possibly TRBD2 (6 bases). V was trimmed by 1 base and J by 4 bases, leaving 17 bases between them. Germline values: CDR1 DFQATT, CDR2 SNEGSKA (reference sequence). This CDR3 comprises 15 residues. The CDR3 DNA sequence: TGCAGTGCTAGAGTTTTCGGCGGAGGGAAGTACGAGCAGTACTTC. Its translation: CSARVFGGGKYEQYF.

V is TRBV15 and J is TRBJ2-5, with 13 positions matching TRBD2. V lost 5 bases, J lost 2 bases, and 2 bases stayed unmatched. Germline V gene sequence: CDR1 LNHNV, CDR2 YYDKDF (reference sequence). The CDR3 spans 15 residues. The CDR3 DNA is TGTGCCACCAGCGGACTAGCGGGGGAGCAAGAGACCCAGTACTTC. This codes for CATSGLAGEQETQYF. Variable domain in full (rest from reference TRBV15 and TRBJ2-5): DAMVIQNPRYQVTQFGKPVTLSCSQTLNHNVMYWYQQKSSQAPKLLFHYYDKDFNNEADTPDNFQSRRPNTSFCFLDIRSPGLGDTAMYLCATSGLAGEQETQYFGPGTRLLVL.

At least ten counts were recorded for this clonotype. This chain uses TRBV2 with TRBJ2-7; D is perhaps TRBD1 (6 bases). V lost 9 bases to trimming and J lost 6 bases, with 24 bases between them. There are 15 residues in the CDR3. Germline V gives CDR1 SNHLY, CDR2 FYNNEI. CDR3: CASWKGVSPLREQYF. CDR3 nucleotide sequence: TGTGCCAGTTGGAAGGGGGTGTCTCCACTACGCGAGCAGTACTTC.

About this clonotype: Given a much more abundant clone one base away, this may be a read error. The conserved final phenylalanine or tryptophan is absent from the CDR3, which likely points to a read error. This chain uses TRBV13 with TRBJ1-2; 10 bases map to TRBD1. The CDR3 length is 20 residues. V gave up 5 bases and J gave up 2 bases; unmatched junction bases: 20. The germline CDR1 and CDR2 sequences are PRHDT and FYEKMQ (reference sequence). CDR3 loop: CASSILTPGQGPFGNYGYTV. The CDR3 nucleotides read TGTGCCAGCAGCATTCTAACGCCGGGACAGGGGCCGTTCGGCAACTATGGCTACACCGTC.

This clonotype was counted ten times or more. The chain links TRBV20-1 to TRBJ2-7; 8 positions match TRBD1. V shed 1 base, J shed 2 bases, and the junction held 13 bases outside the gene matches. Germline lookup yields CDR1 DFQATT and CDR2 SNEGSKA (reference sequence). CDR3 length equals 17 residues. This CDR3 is CSARALPTGQGTYEQYF. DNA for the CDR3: TGCAGTGCTAGAGCCTTACCTACCGGACAGGGAACCTACGAGCAGTACTTC.

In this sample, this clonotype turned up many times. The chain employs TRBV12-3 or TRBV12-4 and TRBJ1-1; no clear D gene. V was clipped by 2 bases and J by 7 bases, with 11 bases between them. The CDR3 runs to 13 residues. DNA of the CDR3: TGTGCCAGCAGTTTAACCTCTACGGGTGAAGCTTTCTTT. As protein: CASSLTSTGEAFF.